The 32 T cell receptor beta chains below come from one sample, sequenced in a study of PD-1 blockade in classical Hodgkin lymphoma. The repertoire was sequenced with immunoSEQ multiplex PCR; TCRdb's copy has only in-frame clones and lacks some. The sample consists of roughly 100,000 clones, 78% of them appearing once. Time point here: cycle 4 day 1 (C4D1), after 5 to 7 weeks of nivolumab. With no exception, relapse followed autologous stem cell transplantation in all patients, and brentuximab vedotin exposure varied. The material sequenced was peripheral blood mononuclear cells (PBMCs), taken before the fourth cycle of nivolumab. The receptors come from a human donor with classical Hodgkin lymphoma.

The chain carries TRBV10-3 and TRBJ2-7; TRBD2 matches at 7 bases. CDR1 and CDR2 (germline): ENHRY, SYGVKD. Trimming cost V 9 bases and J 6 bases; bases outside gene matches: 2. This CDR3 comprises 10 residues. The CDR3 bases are TGTGCCATTTCGGGGGGCGAGCAGTACTTC. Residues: CAISGGEQYF.

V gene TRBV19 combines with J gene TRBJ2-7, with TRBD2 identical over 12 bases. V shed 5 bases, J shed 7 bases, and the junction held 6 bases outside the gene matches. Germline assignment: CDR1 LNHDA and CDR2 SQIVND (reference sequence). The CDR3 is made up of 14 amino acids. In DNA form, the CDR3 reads TGTGCCAGTAGTCCTAGCGGGAGGGGGAGAGAGCAGTACTTC. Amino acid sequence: CASSPSGRGREQYF.

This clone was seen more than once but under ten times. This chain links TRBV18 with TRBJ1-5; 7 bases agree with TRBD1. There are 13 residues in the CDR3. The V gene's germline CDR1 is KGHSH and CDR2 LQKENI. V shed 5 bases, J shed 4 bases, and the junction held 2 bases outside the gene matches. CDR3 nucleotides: TGTGCCAGCTCAACGACAGGGAATCAGCCCCAGCATTTT. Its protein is CASSTTGNQPQHF.

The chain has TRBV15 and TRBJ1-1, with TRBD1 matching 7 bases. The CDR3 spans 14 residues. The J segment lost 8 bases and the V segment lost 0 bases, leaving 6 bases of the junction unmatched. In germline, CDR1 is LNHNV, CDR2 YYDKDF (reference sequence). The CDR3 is CATSRDQGGKEAFF. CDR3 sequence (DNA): TGTGCCACCAGCAGAGATCAAGGGGGCAAGGAAGCTTTCTTT. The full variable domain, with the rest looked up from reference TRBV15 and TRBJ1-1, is DAMVIQNPRYQVTQFGKPVTLSCSQTLNHNVMYWYQQKSSQAPKLLFHYYDKDFNNEADTPDNFQSRRPNTSFCFLDIRSPGLGDTAMYLCATSRDQGGKEAFFGQGTRLTVV.

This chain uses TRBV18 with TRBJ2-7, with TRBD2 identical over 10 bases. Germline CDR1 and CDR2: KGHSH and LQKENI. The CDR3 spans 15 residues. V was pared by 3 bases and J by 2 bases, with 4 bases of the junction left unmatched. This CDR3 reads CASSPTSGAPYEQYF. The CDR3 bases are TGTGCCAGCTCACCTACTAGCGGGGCCCCCTACGAGCAGTACTTC.

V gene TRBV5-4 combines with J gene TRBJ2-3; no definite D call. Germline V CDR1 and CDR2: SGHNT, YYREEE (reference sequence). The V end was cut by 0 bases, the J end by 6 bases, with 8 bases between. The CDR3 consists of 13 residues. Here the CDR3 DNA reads TGTGCCAGCAGCTTGGCCCTCGTTGATACGCAGTATTTT. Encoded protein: CASSLALVDTQYF. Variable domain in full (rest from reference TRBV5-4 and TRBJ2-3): ETGVTQSPTHLIKTRGQQVTLRCSSQSGHNTVSWYQQALGQGPQFIFQYYREEENGRGNFPPRFSGLQFPNYSSELNVNALELDDSALYLCASSLALVDTQYFGPGTRLTVL.

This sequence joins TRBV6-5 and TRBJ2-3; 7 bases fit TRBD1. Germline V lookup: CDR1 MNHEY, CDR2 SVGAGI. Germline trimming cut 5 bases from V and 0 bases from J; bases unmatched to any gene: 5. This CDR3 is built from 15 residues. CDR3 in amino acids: CASSLQGQSTDTQYF. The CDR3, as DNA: TGTGCCAGCAGTCTACAGGGGCAAAGCACAGATACGCAGTATTTT.

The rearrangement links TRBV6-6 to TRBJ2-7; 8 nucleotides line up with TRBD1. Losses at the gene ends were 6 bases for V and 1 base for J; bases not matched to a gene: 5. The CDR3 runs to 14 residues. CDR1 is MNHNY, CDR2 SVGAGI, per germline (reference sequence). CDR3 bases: TGTGCCAGCAGCCCCGGGACAGGTTCCTACGAGCAGTACTTC. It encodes CASSPGTGSYEQYF.

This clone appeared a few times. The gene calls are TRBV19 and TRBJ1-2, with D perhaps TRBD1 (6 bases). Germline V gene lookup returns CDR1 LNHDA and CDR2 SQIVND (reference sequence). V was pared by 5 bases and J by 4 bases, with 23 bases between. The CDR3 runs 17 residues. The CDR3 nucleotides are TGTGCCAGTAGTCCCGTGGGGACACAGCTTAGTCCCTATGGCTACACCTTC. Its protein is CASSPVGTQLSPYGYTF. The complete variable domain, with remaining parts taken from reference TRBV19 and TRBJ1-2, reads DGGITQSPKYLFRKEGQNVTLSCEQNLNHDAMYWYRQDPGQGLRLIYYSQIVNDFQKGDIAEGYSVSREKKESFPLTVTSAQKNPTAFYLCASSPVGTQLSPYGYTFGSGTRLTVV.

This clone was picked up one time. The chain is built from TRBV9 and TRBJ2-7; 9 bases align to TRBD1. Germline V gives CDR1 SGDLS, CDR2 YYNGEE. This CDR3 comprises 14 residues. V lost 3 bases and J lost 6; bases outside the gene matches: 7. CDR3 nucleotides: TGTGCCAGCAGCGGGGGGACAGGGAAGGGCGAGCAGTACTTC. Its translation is CASSGGTGKGEQYF. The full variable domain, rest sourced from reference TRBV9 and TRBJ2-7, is DSGVTQTPKHLITATGQRVTLRCSPRSGDLSVYWYQQSLDQGLQFLIQYYNGEERAKGNILERFSAQQFPDLHSELNLSSLELGDSALYFCASSGGTGKGEQYFGPGTRLTVT.

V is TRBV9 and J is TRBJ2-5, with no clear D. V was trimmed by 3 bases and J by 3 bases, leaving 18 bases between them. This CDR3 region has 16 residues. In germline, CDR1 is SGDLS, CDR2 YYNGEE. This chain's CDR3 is CASSAFPGPFEETQYF. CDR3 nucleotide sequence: TGTGCCAGCAGCGCTTTCCCGGGCCCCTTTGAAGAGACCCAGTACTTC.

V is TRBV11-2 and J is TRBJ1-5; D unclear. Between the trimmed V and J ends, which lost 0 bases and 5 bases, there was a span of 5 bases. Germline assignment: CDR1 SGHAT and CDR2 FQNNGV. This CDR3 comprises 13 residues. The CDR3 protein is CASSLEEDQPQHF. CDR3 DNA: TGTGCCAGCAGCTTAGAAGAGGATCAGCCCCAGCATTTT.

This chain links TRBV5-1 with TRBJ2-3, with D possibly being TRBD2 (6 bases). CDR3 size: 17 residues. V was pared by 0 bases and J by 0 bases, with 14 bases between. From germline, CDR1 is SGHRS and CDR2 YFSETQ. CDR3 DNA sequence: TGCGCCAGCAGCTTGGGGTTCGGGCGGGGTAGCACAGATACGCAGTATTTT. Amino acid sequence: CASSLGFGRGSTDTQYF.

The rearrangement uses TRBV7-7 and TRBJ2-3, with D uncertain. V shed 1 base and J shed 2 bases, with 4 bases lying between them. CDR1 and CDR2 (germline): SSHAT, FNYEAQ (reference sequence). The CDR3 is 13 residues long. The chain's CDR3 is CASSLDTTDTQYF. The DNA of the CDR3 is TGTGCCAGCAGCTTAGACACCACAGATACGCAGTATTTT.

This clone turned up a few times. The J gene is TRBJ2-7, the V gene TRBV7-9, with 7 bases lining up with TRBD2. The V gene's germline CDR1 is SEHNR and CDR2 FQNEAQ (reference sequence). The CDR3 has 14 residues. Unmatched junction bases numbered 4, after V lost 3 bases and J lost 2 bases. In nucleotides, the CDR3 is TGTGCCAGCAGCTTCCGGGACTACACCTACGAGCAGTACTTC. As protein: CASSFRDYTYEQYF.

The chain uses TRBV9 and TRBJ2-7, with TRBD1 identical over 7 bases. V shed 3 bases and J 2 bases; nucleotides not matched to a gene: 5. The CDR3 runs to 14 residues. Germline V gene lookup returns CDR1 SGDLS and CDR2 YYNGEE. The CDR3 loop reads CASSARQGPYEQYF. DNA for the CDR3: TGTGCCAGCAGCGCCCGACAGGGACCCTACGAGCAGTACTTC.

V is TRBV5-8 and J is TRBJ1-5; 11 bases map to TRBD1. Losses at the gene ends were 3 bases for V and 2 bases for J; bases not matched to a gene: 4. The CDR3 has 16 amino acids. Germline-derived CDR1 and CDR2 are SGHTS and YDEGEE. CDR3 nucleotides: TGTGCCAGCAGCTCGCGGACAGGGGGCGGCAATCAGCCCCAGCATTTT. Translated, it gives CASSSRTGGGNQPQHF. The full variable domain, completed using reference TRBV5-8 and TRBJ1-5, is EAGVTQSPTHLIKTRGQQATLRCSPISGHTSVYWYQQALGLGLQFLLWYDEGEERNRGNFPPRFSGRQFPNYSSELNVNALELEDSALYLCASSSRTGGGNQPQHFGDGTRLSIL.

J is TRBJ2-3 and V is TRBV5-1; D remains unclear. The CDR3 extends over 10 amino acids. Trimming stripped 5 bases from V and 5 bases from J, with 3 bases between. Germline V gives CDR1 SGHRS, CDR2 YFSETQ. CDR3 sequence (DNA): TGCGCCAGCAGAGTAGATACGCAGTATTTT. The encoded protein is CASRVDTQYF.

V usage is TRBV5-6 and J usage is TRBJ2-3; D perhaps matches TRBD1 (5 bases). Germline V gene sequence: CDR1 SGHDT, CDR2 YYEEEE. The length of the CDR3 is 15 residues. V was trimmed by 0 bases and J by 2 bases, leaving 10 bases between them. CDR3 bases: TGTGCCAGCAGCTTGGTGGTAGGGGCCACAGATACGCAGTATTTT. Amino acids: CASSLVVGATDTQYF. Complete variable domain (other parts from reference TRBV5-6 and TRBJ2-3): DAGVTQSPTHLIKTRGQQVTLRCSPKSGHDTVSWYQQALGQGPQFIFQYYEEEERQRGNFPDRFSGHQFPNYSSELNVNALLLGDSALYLCASSLVVGATDTQYFGPGTRLTVL.

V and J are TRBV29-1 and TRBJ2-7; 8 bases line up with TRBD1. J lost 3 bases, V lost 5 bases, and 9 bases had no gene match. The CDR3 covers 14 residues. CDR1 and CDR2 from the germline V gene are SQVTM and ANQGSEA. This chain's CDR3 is CSVKPGTGLYEQYF. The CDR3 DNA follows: TGCAGCGTTAAGCCCGGGACAGGTCTCTACGAGCAGTACTTC.

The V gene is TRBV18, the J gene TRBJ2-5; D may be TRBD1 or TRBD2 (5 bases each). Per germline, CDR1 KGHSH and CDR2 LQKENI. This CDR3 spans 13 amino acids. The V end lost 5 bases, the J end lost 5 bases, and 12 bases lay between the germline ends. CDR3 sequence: CASSAGDPETQYF. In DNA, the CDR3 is TGTGCCAGCTCAGCCGGGGACCCCGAGACCCAGTACTTC.

CDR3 in amino acids: CASSLGLAKDEQYF. CDR3 nucleotides: TGTGCCAGCAGCTTGGGACTAGCGAAGGATGAGCAGTACTTC. The chain combines TRBV5-8 with TRBJ2-7; the match to TRBD2 covers 8 bases. Germline CDR1 is SGHTS and CDR2 is YDEGEE. V was clipped by 0 bases and J by 7 bases; unmatched bases: 6. This CDR3 contains 14 residues.

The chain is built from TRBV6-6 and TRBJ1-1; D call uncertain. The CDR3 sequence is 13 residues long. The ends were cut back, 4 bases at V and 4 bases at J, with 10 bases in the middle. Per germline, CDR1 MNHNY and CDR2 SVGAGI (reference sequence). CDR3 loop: CASSSLRSTEAFF. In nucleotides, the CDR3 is TGTGCCAGCAGTTCTCTTCGGAGCACTGAAGCTTTCTTT.

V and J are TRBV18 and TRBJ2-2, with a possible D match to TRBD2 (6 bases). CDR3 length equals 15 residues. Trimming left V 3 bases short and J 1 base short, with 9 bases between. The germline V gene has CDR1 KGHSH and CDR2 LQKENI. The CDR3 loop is CASSPLSGNTGELFF. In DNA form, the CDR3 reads TGTGCCAGCTCACCTCTTAGCGGGAACACCGGGGAGCTGTTTTTT.

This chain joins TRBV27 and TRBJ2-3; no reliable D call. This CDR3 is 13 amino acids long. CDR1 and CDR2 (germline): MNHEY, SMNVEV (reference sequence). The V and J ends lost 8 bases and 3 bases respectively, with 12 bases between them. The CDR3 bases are TGTGCCAGCTGCCCCTATTGGACAGATACGCAGTATTTT. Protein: CASCPYWTDTQYF.

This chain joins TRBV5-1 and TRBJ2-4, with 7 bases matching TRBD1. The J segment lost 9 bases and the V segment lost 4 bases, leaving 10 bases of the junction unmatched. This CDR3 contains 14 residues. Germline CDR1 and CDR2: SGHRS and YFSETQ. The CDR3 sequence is CASSISGTATIQYF. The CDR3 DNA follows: TGCGCCAGCAGCATATCCGGGACAGCGACCATTCAGTACTTC.

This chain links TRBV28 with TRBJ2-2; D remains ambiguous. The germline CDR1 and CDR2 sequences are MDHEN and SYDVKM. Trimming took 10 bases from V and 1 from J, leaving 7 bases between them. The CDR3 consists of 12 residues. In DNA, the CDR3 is TGTGCCACCAACCTGAACACCGGGGAGCTGTTTTTT. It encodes CATNLNTGELFF. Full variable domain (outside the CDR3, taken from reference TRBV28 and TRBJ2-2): DVKVTQSSRYLVKRTGEKVFLECVQDMDHENMFWYRQDPGLGLRLIYFSYDVKMKEKGDIPEGYSVSREKKERFSLILESASTNQTSMYLCATNLNTGELFFGEGSRLTVL.

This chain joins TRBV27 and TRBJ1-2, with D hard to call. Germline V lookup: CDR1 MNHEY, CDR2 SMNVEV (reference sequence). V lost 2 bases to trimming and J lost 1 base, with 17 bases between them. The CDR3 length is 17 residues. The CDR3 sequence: CASSLRANAGINYGYTF. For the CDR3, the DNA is TGTGCCAGCAGTTTAAGGGCAAATGCGGGGATTAACTATGGCTACACCTTC.

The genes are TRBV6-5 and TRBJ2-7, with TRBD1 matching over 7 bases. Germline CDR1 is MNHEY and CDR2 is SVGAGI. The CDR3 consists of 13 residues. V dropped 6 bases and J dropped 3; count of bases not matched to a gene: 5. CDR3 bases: TGTGCCAGCAGATTAGGGACAGTCTACGAGCAGTACTTC. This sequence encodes CASRLGTVYEQYF.

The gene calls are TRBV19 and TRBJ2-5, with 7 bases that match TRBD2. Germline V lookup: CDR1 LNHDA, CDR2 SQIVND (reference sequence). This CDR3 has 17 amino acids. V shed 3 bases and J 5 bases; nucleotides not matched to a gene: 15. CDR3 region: CASSMGRELWAMETQYF. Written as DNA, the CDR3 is TGTGCCAGTAGTATGGGGCGGGAGCTATGGGCTATGGAGACCCAGTACTTC.

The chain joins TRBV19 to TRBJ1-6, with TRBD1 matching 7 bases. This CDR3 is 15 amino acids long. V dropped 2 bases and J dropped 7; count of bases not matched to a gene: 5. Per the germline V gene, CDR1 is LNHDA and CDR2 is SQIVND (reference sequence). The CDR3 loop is CASSIYRGENSPLHF. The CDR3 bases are TGTGCCAGTAGTATATACAGGGGAGAGAATTCACCCCTCCACTTT.

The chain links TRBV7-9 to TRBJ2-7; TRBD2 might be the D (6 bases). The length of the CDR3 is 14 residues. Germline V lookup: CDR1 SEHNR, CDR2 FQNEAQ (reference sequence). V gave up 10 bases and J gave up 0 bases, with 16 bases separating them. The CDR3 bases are TGTGCCATCACAAGGGTGGGGGGCTCCTACGAGCAGTACTTC. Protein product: CAITRVGGSYEQYF.